This T cell receptor (beta chain) emerged from a study of blood T cell repertoires in COVID-19. At the level of the study: Symptom resolution, clearance, or two negative PCRs marked donors in Cohort 3 as recovered.

Libraries were prepared by immunoSEQ multiplex PCR; TCRdb keeps only in-frame clonotypes and omits some of them. The data contain hundreds of thousands of clones, approximately 90% of them singletons. Recruits, aged roughly 18 to 89 years, lived in around 24 US areas. Germline values: CDR1 SGHAT, CDR2 FQNNGV. This CDR3 is built from 13 residues. The ends were cut back, 10 bases at V and 0 bases at J, with 13 bases in the middle. The sequence came from a woman aged 55-70 years in a cohort exposed to, infected with or recovered from COVID-19 (not recorded which). Material for sequencing was PBMCs or T cells enriched from blood (not recorded which). The chain uses TRBV11-2 and TRBJ2-7, with D possibly matching TRBD2 (5 bases). The CDR3 region has the DNA TGTGCCACCGCCGACTACCGCTCCTACGAGCAGTACTTC. This translates into CATADYRSYEQYF.